This T cell receptor beta chain was captured by sequencing in a study of CD8 T cells in ankylosing spondylitis. Whole-study results and caveats: Some of these motif variants have turned up before, in reports on reactive arthritis synovial fluid and blood. Peripheral blood samples showed relatively rare disease-linked clones, and these clones were CD8+. Disease-associated clones were reportedly significantly overrepresented in matched ankylosing spondylitis synovial fluid. A motif in TCR beta, a set of under ten highly homologous variants, appeared characteristic of ankylosing spondylitis blood.

V gave up 7 bases and J gave up 4 bases, with 11 bases separating them. Germline CDR1 is SQVTM and CDR2 is ANQGSEA. The CDR3 covers 11 residues. This clonotype was picked up many times. Its antigen remains unidentified. MiXCR was run by TCRdb on the 5' RACE reads, yielding one entry per CDR3 protein. This table has about 170,000 distinct CDR3 sequences, approximately 16% appearing once. The source is a male donor with ankylosing spondylitis or in good health (not recorded which). The sequenced sample consisted of blood, either unsorted or a sorted T cell fraction (not recorded which). The chain joins TRBV29-1 to TRBJ2-7; no reliable D call. The CDR3 coding sequence is TGCAGCGCCCATGGTGCGTACGAGCAGTACTTC. Translating gives CSAHGAYEQYF.